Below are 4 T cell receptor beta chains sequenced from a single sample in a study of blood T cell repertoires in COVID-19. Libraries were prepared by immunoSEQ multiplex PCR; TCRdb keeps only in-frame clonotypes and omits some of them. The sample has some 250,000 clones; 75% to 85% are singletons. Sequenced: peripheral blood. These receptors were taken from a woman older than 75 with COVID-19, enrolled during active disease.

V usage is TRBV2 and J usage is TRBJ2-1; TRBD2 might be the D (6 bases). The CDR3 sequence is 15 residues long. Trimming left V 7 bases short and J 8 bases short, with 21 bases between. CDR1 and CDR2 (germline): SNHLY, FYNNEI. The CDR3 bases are TGTGCCAGCACCCGGAGGGAAGCGGATGCATATGAGCAGTTCTTC. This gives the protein CASTRREADAYEQFF.

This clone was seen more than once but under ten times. The CDR3 loop is CASSRRTSGSTGELFF. In DNA form, the CDR3 reads TGTGCCAGCAGTCGCCGGACTAGCGGGAGTACCGGGGAGCTGTTTTTT. This chain connects TRBV27 to TRBJ2-2, with 13 bases identical to TRBD2. Losses at the gene ends were 5 bases for V and 5 bases for J; bases not matched to a gene: 5. The CDR3 is made up of 16 amino acids. Germline V gives CDR1 MNHEY, CDR2 SMNVEV (reference sequence).

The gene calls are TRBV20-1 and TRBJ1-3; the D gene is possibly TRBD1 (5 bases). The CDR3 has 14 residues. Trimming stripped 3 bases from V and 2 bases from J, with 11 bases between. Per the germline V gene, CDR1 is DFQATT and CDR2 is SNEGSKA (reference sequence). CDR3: CSASRGQAGNTIYF. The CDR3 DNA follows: TGCAGTGCTAGTAGGGGCCAAGCTGGAAACACCATATATTTT.

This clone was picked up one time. CDR3 sequence (DNA): TGTGCCAGTAGTGAACAGGGGGAACAGCCCCAGCATTTT. Protein sequence: CASSEQGEQPQHF. This sequence joins TRBV19 and TRBJ1-5; 8 bases map to TRBD1. The CDR3 contains 13 residues. The ends lost 5 bases at V and 7 bases at J; junction bases unmatched: 4. Germline V gives CDR1 LNHDA, CDR2 SQIVND (reference sequence).